This TCR beta chain was sequenced for a study of shared clonotypes between healthy human individuals. At the level of the study: Each donor's CD8 memory used one plate, CD8 naive two, each CD4 subset three. General study points: Sequencing depth was expected to influence donor clonotype sharing. A reduction in generation probabilities was seen for non-shared clonotypes relative to those shared by all four donors.

Measured with immunoSEQ multiplex PCR; TCRdb has only the in-frame clones, and not every one. The repertoire holds about 230,000 clones, with just over 65% as singletons. Germline V gene sequence: CDR1 LGHNA, CDR2 YNFKEQ. V dropped 1 base and J dropped 2 bases, with 15 bases sitting between them. The CDR3 contains 16 residues. This clone was picked up many times. Its antigen is currently unknown. The sequence was collected from a man aged 25-45 years in good health. The rearrangement uses TRBV4-2 and TRBJ2-7, with TRBD1 as a possible D gene (6 bases). Source material: memory CD4+ T cells sorted from blood. Noted subset: CD45RA-negative fraction. The CDR3 region has the DNA TGTGCCAGCAGCCAAGGGAACAGGGTCCGGGCCTACGAGCAGTACTTC. Residues: CASSQGNRVRAYEQYF.